The 19 T cell receptor beta chains in this list originate from one sample, sequenced in a study of T and B cells in COVID-19 patients. BIOMED2 TRB-A/B primer pools were used in multiplex TRB PCR. TCRdb reprocessed the multiplex PCR reads via MiXCR and lists one record per CDR3 protein. Of about 5,100 distinct CDR3 sequences listed, 27% are singletons. Blood genomic DNA input for TRB amplification was roughly 220-500 ng. The material sequenced was blood. The receptors derive from a human donor with active COVID-19.

As for this clonotype: Relative to the germline gene, one junction end is altered; a read error may explain this. The chain recombines TRBV5-5 with TRBJ2-1; 9 bases are a match to TRBD2. This CDR3 is built from 16 residues. Germline CDR1 is SGHKS and CDR2 is YYEKEE (reference sequence). This CDR3 is CASSPRGGGVNGEQFF. In DNA form, the CDR3 reads TGCGCCAGCAGCCCCCGCGGCGGGGGGGTAAACGGAGAGCAGTTCTTC.

This sequence joins TRBV6-2 or TRBV6-3 and TRBJ2-5; TRBD2 is a possible D gene (6 bases). Germline V gives CDR1 MNHEY, CDR2 SVGEGT. CDR3 size: 14 residues. Trimming removed 5 bases from V and 2 bases from J, with 12 bases in between. CDR3 bases: TGTGCCAGCAGTCGACCGGGAGAGCAAGAGACCCAGTACTTC. Translation: CASSRPGEQETQYF.

The gene calls are TRBV6-6 and TRBJ1-4, with D tentatively TRBD1 (5 bases). The CDR3 consists of 14 residues. Trimming stripped 5 bases from V and 7 bases from J, with 14 bases between. Germline CDR1 reads MNHNY; CDR2 reads SVGAGI (reference sequence). The CDR3 bases are TGTGCCAGCAGTAACGTACAGGATCGTGAAAAACTGTTTTTT. Translated, it gives CASSNVQDREKLFF.

This clonotype has just a few counts. The V and J genes are TRBV6-5 and TRBJ1-2, with D perhaps TRBD1 (6 bases). Trimming took off 8 bases at V and 8 bases at J, with 18 bases between the two ends. Germline assignment: CDR1 MNHEY and CDR2 SVGAGI. The CDR3 contains 13 residues. The CDR3, as DNA: TGTGCCAGCTCTAGGGGGGCGCGGAGAGGCTACACCTTC. Amino acid sequence: CASSRGARRGYTF.

In this sample, this clonotype turned up a few times. The chain is built from TRBV20-1 and TRBJ2-7, with D unresolved. Germline assignment: CDR1 DFQATT and CDR2 SNEGSKA (reference sequence). The CDR3 loop spans 14 amino acids. Trimming shortened V by 4 bases and J by 7 bases, and 20 bases separated the two germline ends. CDR3 sequence: CSAIGRTYVNEQYF. CDR3 DNA: TGCAGTGCTATCGGACGGACCTACGTAAATGAGCAGTACTTC.

The V gene is TRBV13, the J gene TRBJ2-4; TRBD1 agrees at 8 bases. Germline CDR1 PRHDT, CDR2 FYEKMQ (reference sequence). The ends lost 3 bases at V and 8 bases at J; junction bases unmatched: 9. The CDR3 consists of 15 residues. The CDR3 reads CASSLSGGRGYIQYF. For the CDR3, the DNA is TGTGCCAGCAGCTTGTCAGGGGGCCGGGGATACATTCAGTACTTC.

This clonotype has a handful of counts. The rearrangement uses TRBV6-6 and TRBJ2-7, with 8 bases aligning to TRBD1. V trimming: 5 bases; J trimming: 3 bases; junction bases outside the gene matches: 6. The germline V gene encodes CDR1 MNHNY and CDR2 SVGAGI (reference sequence). CDR3 length equals 14 residues. The CDR3 bases are TGTGCCAGCAGTAACCCCGGACAGGGCTACGAGCAGTACTTC. Its translation is CASSNPGQGYEQYF.

J is TRBJ1-1 and V is TRBV7-3, with a possible D match to TRBD1 (5 bases). Deletions cut 0 bases from V and 4 bases from J, with 9 bases between. Germline assignment: CDR1 SGHTA and CDR2 FQGTGA. CDR3 length: 14 residues. This chain's CDR3 is CASSLTGESTEAFF. DNA of the CDR3: TGTGCCAGCAGCTTAACGGGGGAAAGCACTGAAGCTTTCTTT.

V and J are TRBV7-2 and TRBJ2-5; D is perhaps TRBD1 (6 bases). V lost 0 bases and J lost 5, with 19 bases in between. This CDR3 region has 17 residues. The germline V gene encodes CDR1 SGHTA and CDR2 FQGNSA. CDR3 amino acids: CASSLAHSNTGSETQYF. CDR3 DNA: TGTGCCAGCAGCTTAGCGCATTCCAATACAGGGTCGGAGACCCAGTACTTC.

CDR3 DNA: TGTGCTAGTGGTCCCCAGGGCCTTGGTGAAAAACTGTTTTTT. Its translation: CASGPQGLGEKLFF. This chain connects TRBV12-3 or TRBV12-4 to TRBJ1-4, with D maybe TRBD1 (5 bases). The CDR3 has 14 amino acids.

The genes are TRBV27 and TRBJ1-5, with TRBD1 identical over 8 bases. This CDR3 is built from 13 residues. After removal of 6 bases from V and 6 bases from J, the junction contained 4 bases not matched to a gene. Germline lookup yields CDR1 MNHEY and CDR2 SMNVEV (reference sequence). In DNA form, the CDR3 reads TGTGCCAGCAGGCGACAGGGGCTTCAGCCCCAGCATTTT. Protein sequence: CASRRQGLQPQHF.

The rearrangement uses TRBV7-9 and TRBJ2-3; 12 bases line up with TRBD2. The germline V gene has CDR1 SEHNR and CDR2 FQNEAQ (reference sequence). Trimming removed 5 bases from V and 0 bases from J; junction bases left unmatched: 3. The CDR3 has 16 residues. The CDR3 DNA sequence: TGTGCCAGCAGCCCGGGGACTAGCGGGAGCACAGATACGCAGTATTTT. Its protein is CASSPGTSGSTDTQYF.

This clonotype counts as large (0.1 to 1%). Written as DNA, the CDR3 is TGCAGCGTTTCCCAAACGGGACAGGGGGCGCGGGAGCAGTACTTC. The encoded protein is CSVSQTGQGAREQYF. The gene calls are TRBV29-1 and TRBJ2-7, with 12 bases fitting TRBD1. V gave up 5 bases and J gave up 7 bases; unmatched junction bases: 12. This CDR3 comprises 15 residues. Germline V gene sequence: CDR1 SQVTM, CDR2 ANQGSEA.

This clonotype is judged medium-sized. The chain combines TRBV6-5 with TRBJ2-7; D is ambiguous. Germline V gives CDR1 MNHEY, CDR2 SVGAGI. V was clipped by 5 bases and J by 2 bases, with 10 bases between them. CDR3 size: 13 residues. The CDR3 loop reads CASSESQTYEQYF. CDR3 in DNA: TGTGCCAGCAGTGAAAGCCAGACCTACGAGCAGTACTTC.

This clonotype rates as medium-sized. The rearrangement joins TRBV6-2 or TRBV6-3 to TRBJ1-2; the match to TRBD1 covers 10 bases. CDR3 length: 13 amino acids. Trimming at V came to 2 bases and at J to 8 bases, leaving 2 bases not matched to a gene. From germline, CDR1 is MNHEY and CDR2 SVGEGT. The CDR3 sequence: CASSYRDRGGYTF. The CDR3 nucleotides read TGTGCCAGCAGTTACCGGGACAGGGGAGGCTACACCTTC.

This clonotype was counted a few times. V usage is TRBV7-6 and J usage is TRBJ2-7; no clear D gene. CDR1 and CDR2 (germline): SGHVS, FNYEAQ. The CDR3 consists of 17 residues. V lost 4 bases to trimming and J lost 6 bases, with 25 bases between them. The CDR3 nucleotides read TGTGCCAGCAGCTCTAGTCTAATGCGGTCATCAAGTTTCGAGCAGTACTTC. It yields the protein CASSSSLMRSSSFEQYF.

This clonotype is judged medium-sized. The chain employs TRBV19 and TRBJ1-2; D might be TRBD1 (5 bases). Deletions cut 5 bases from V and 2 bases from J, with 12 bases between. Per the germline V gene, CDR1 is LNHDA and CDR2 is SQIVND (reference sequence). The CDR3 is 14 amino acids. CDR3 coding DNA: TGTGCCAGTAGTGGCAGGACAACCAACTATGGCTACACCTTC. Its translation: CASSGRTTNYGYTF. Variable domain in full (rest from reference TRBV19 and TRBJ1-2): DGGITQSPKYLFRKEGQNVTLSCEQNLNHDAMYWYRQDPGQGLRLIYYSQIVNDFQKGDIAEGYSVSREKKESFPLTVTSAQKNPTAFYLCASSGRTTNYGYTFGSGTRLTVV.

This clonotype was observed a handful of times. At one boundary the junction diverges from the germline segment, which might be a read error. V gene TRBV12-3 or TRBV12-4 combines with J gene TRBJ1-5; D is perhaps TRBD1 (5 bases). The CDR3 extends over 15 amino acids. The CDR3 here is CASRLGVRGNQPQHF. CDR3 nucleotides: TGTGCCAGCAGGTTAGGGGTCAGGGGCAATCAGCCCCAGCATTTT.

V is TRBV11-2 and J is TRBJ2-5; D remains unclear. From germline, CDR1 is SGHAT and CDR2 FQNNGV. The ends were cut back, 3 bases at V and 2 bases at J, with 13 bases in the middle. This CDR3 has 15 amino acids. Here the CDR3 DNA reads TGTGCCAGCAGCTTGGGCCCGGTGGATCAAGAGACCCAGTACTTC. Its translation: CASSLGPVDQETQYF. The full variable domain, rest sourced from reference TRBV11-2 and TRBJ2-5, is EAGVAQSPRYKIIEKRQSVAFWCNPISGHATLYWYQQILGQGPKLLIQFQNNGVVDDSQLPKDRFSAERLKGVDSTLKIQPAKLEDSAVYLCASSLGPVDQETQYFGPGTRLLVL.